This TCR beta chain is from a study of blood T cell repertoires in COVID-19. Study context: Both acute and convalescent COVID-19 samples were obtained from the United States, Italy and Spain. In each case, the material was cDNA or gDNA derived from T cells, B-cell-depleted T cells, or PBMCs.

Libraries were prepared by immunoSEQ multiplex PCR; TCRdb keeps only in-frame clonotypes and omits some of them. The table records about 330,000 clones, about nine tenths of them present only once. The V gene's germline CDR1 is SGHRS and CDR2 YFSETQ. This CDR3 region has 14 residues. V trimming: 3 bases; J trimming: 6 bases; junction bases outside the gene matches: 8. This TCR was recovered from a man younger than 40 with COVID-19, enrolled during active disease. J is TRBJ2-7 and V is TRBV5-1, with 8 bases identical to TRBD1. The sequenced sample was peripheral blood. The CDR3 DNA sequence: TGCGCCAGCAGCTGGGGACAGGAAGGGCTCGAGCAGTACTTC. It is translated as CASSWGQEGLEQYF.